This T cell receptor (beta chain) was identified in a study of cytomegalovirus exposure and HLA in healthy donors. Using immunoSEQ multiplex PCR, the repertoire was profiled, and TCRdb retains in-frame clones only, with some absent. Of about 260,000 clones in the sample, roughly 91% are singletons; the top ten hold approximately 3.1%. Trimming cost V 2 bases and J 3 bases, with 11 bases left between them. The CDR3 runs to 14 residues. The germline CDR1 and CDR2 sequences are MNHEY and SVGAGI. This sequence originates from a woman aged 30 to 39 in good health and CMV-seronegative. Sequencing was performed on PBMCs. The rearrangement uses TRBV6-5 and TRBJ2-7, with a weak D call TRBD1 (7 bases). CDR3 coding DNA: TGTGCCAGCAGTTACGGGACAGCGGGCTACGAGCAGTACTTC. Protein sequence: CASSYGTAGYEQYF.